Sequencing of this TCR beta chain was carried out in a study of CD8 T cells in ankylosing spondylitis. Study observations and caveats: Prior work had noted some motif variants in reactive arthritis blood and synovial fluid. It appeared that ankylosing spondylitis blood was characterized by a TCR beta motif of under ten highly homologous variants. Significant enrichment of disease-linked clones was reportedly seen in matched ankylosing spondylitis synovial fluid. Disease-linked clones bore a CD8+ phenotype, appearing relatively rarely in peripheral blood.

Germline V gives CDR1 SGDLS, CDR2 YYNGEE. The V gene lost 3 bases and the J gene lost 0 bases, with 15 bases spanning the gap. The CDR3 has 16 amino acids. This clonotype was observed many times. Antigen specificity is unknown. It was by quantitative 5'-RACE with molecular barcodes that TCR beta libraries were made. TCRdb re-called the 5' RACE reads with MiXCR, one entry per CDR3 protein. The sample records about 200,000 distinct CDR3 sequences, around 6.6% being singletons. The sample consisted of blood, either unsorted or a sorted T cell fraction (not recorded which). This sequence joins TRBV9 and TRBJ1-1; D might be TRBD1 (6 bases). The origin of this receptor is a male donor with ankylosing spondylitis. CDR3 DNA sequence: TGTGCCAGCAGCGAGAGGGGGGAGGTGCTGAACACTGAAGCTTTCTTT. Translated: CASSERGEVLNTEAFF.